This TCR beta chain comes out of a study of T-cell memory formation after mild COVID-19 (dated by TCRdb to the early 2020s). For the wider study: Most TCR sequence clusters were specific to one of the two donors. In a couple of donors, T-cell clones that expanded and contracted after mild COVID-19 were tracked by sequencing TCRalpha and TCRbeta repertoires over time. Two young, previously healthy adult volunteers made up the cohort, one male and one female. Here is what the overall study found, with its caveats: Contracting CD4+ clones turned up mainly in the CM and EM memory subsets, whereas EMRA was where CD8+ clones were enriched. From day 15 to 85, contracting clones showed balanced CD4/CD8 phenotypes, whereas a second wave of clones that expanded from day 15 to 37 leaned towards CD4+. The detection of some responding clones in pre-infection memory suggests that pre-existing cross-reactive memory T cells joined the SARS-CoV-2 response. The second-wave clones that peaked on day 37 were not confirmed to be SARS-CoV-2 specific. Only two mild cases were covered by the study, and larger cohorts that include severe cases with pre-infection samples were considered necessary.

PBMCs were isolated by Ficoll-Paque density gradient centrifugation. Sequencing took place on an Illumina NovaSeq 6000. TCRalpha and TCRbeta cDNA libraries were constructed by 5'RACE with constant-segment primers, with sample barcodes and unique molecular identifiers being introduced. Trizol reagent was used to extract RNA from every sample. The libraries were amplified in two PCR steps, and the second step added a second sample barcode and Illumina TruSeq adapters. Libraries were sequenced on an Illumina NovaSeq with 2 x 150 bp paired-end reads. Per the source publication's procedure: With migec v1.2.7, reads were demultiplexed and then collapsed into UMI-guided consensus sequences. Using mixcr v2.1.11, the UMI consensuses were aligned to TRA and TRB V and J templates and assembled into clonotypes. Expanded or contracted clonotypes were those called significant by both edgeR and NoisET, with noise models trained on biological replicates. For edgeR calls, the thresholds were a false discovery rate-adjusted p below 0.01 and a log2 fold-change of 1. As an exploratory analysis of dynamics, max-normalized trajectories of the 1000 most abundant clonotypes were examined with PCA combined with hierarchical clustering. Separately sequenced CD4+ and CD8+ repertoires were used to assign a CD4 or CD8 phenotype to each responding clone. TCRdb cleaned the public reads at Q25 with fastp, built clones with MiXCR and kept in-frame beta chains. When rows share a CDR3 protein, they turn into one entry using the most common DNA and genes. The authors' filters were not applied to this entry. The sample includes 500,000 to 650,000 distinct CDR3 sequences, with roughly 21% observed a single time. Roughly 9.1% of the sample is in the top ten clones.

As regards this clonotype: Its specific antigen is unknown. No base quality values were provided; no much bigger clone lies one nucleotide off.

V is cut back by 4 bases and J by 4 bases, with 6 bases in the junction unmatched. The CDR3 runs 14 residues from the cysteine to the phenylalanine. Just CDR3 DNA is preserved here, 42 bases in frame from base 1. The germline V gene specifies SGHRS as CDR1 and YFSETQ as CDR2. The rearranged segments are TRBV5-1 and TRBJ2-3; TRBD2 lines up with 7 middle nucleotides. The source material was PBMCs or a T cell subset sorted from them (not recorded which). The origin of this receptor is an adult woman who had mild COVID-19 (a few samples of this study predate the infection). The sample titles of this study are shuffled in the database, so cell type and time point are left out; the donor was told from shared clones. The DNA sequence follows: TGCGCCAGCAGCCTCGGACTAGGGGCAGATACGCAGTATTTT. Translated, it gives CASSLGLGADTQYF.